The 11 T cell receptor beta chains below all came from one sample that was sequenced in a study of cytomegalovirus exposure and HLA in healthy donors. The PCR was carried out with 60 Vbeta primers and 13 Jbeta primers. Data came from immunoSEQ multiplex PCR; TCRdb stores just in-frame clones and leaves some out. The sample shows some 180,000 clones, roughly 67% of them seen only once. The specimen sequenced was PBMCs. All receptors derive from a woman aged 18-29 years in good health and CMV-seropositive.

The CDR3 is CASSKRDSTYEQYF. CDR3 nucleotide sequence: TGTGCCAGCAGCAAACGGGACAGTACCTACGAGCAGTACTTC. This rearrangement joins TRBV7-2 to TRBJ2-7, with 7 nucleotides matching TRBD1. This CDR3 region has 14 residues. In germline, CDR1 is SGHTA, CDR2 FQGNSA. J lost 2 bases, V lost 5 bases, and 6 bases had no gene match.

The chain is built from TRBV7-9 and TRBJ1-2; TRBD1 agrees at 10 bases. Per the germline V gene, CDR1 is SEHNR and CDR2 is FQNEAQ (reference sequence). The CDR3 spans 14 residues. V shed 3 bases, J shed 7 bases, and the junction held 5 bases outside the gene matches. The CDR3 DNA is TGTGCCAGCAGCTTCCGGACAGGGGGAAGTGGCTACACCTTC. Translation gives CASSFRTGGSGYTF.

Worth noting for this clone: This same CDR3 is encoded by further DNA sequences in the sample. V is TRBV5-1 and J is TRBJ1-2, with 11 bases lining up with TRBD1. The length of the CDR3 is 14 residues. The germline V gene encodes CDR1 SGHRS and CDR2 YFSETQ. Trimming took 4 bases from V and 5 from J; bases not matched to a gene: 4. CDR3 residues: CASSLGQGAYGYTF. The CDR3 DNA follows: TGCGCCAGCAGCCTTGGACAGGGGGCTTATGGCTACACCTTC.

Written as DNA, the CDR3 is TGTGCCAGCAGTTTACTAGCGGGGAACTACGAGCAGTACTTC. The encoded protein is CASSLLAGNYEQYF. The V and J genes are TRBV27 and TRBJ2-7; 9 positions match TRBD2. Germline V gene sequence: CDR1 MNHEY, CDR2 SMNVEV (reference sequence). CDR3 size: 14 residues. The V gene end was trimmed by 2 bases and the J gene end by 3 bases; junction bases not matched to a gene: 2.

This chain connects TRBV30 to TRBJ1-1; D is uncertain. Per the germline V gene, CDR1 is GTSNPN and CDR2 is SVGIG (reference sequence). The ends were cut back, 0 bases at V and 11 bases at J, with 16 bases in the middle. This CDR3 has 13 residues. The CDR3 region is CAWSVRGDSEAFF. Written as DNA, the CDR3 is TGTGCCTGGAGTGTACGAGGTGACTCCGAGGCTTTCTTT.

The rearrangement joins TRBV4-3 to TRBJ1-4, with D maybe TRBD1 (5 bases). V was cut by 0 bases and J by 6 bases, with 11 bases left in between. There are 15 residues in the CDR3. Germline V lookup: CDR1 LGHNA, CDR2 YSLEER. The CDR3 bases are TGCGCCAGCAGCCAAGATAGGGGTTCACATGAAAAACTGTTTTTT. Encoded protein: CASSQDRGSHEKLFF.

The rearrangement joins TRBV7-6 to TRBJ1-5, with 8 bases aligning to TRBD1. The V segment lost 6 bases and the J segment 5 bases; nucleotides outside the gene matches: 3. Germline CDR1 reads SGHVS; CDR2 reads FNYEAQ. The CDR3 sequence is 13 residues long. The CDR3 nucleotides read TGTGCCAGCAGTCCAGGGGGCGATCAGCCCCAGCATTTT. Residues: CASSPGGDQPQHF.

The genes are TRBV28 and TRBJ1-1, with a possible D match to TRBD1 (6 bases). The germline CDR1 and CDR2 sequences are MDHEN and SYDVKM. This CDR3 has 15 residues. V was shortened by 6 bases and J by 1 base, with 15 bases between the two germline ends. Written as DNA, the CDR3 is TGTGCCAGCAGACCTCCCACAGGGCGGAACACTGAAGCTTTCTTT. Translating gives CASRPPTGRNTEAFF.

The gene calls are TRBV7-6 and TRBJ2-2; 11 bases line up with TRBD2. The V gene's germline CDR1 is SGHVS and CDR2 FNYEAQ. The CDR3 is made up of 15 amino acids. The trim removed 6 bases at V and 5 bases at J, leaving 5 bases unmatched. CDR3 region: CASSFSGGATGELFF. CDR3 bases: TGTGCCAGCAGTTTTAGCGGGGGGGCGACCGGGGAGCTGTTTTTT. The complete variable domain, with remaining parts taken from reference TRBV7-6 and TRBJ2-2, reads GAGVSQSPRYKVTKRGQDVALRCDPISGHVSLYWYRQALGQGPEFLTYFNYEAQQDKSGLPNDRFSAERPEGSISTLTIQRTEQRDSAMYRCASSFSGGATGELFFGEGSRLTVL.

The rearrangement uses TRBV5-4 and TRBJ1-6; 8 nucleotides agree with TRBD1. The CDR3 has 15 amino acids. Trimming removed 4 bases from V and 6 bases from J; junction bases left unmatched: 6. The germline V gene has CDR1 SGHNT and CDR2 YYREEE (reference sequence). CDR3 bases: TGTGCCAGCAGCAAGGGACAGGATTTTAATTCACCCCTCCACTTT. This codes for CASSKGQDFNSPLHF.

V gene TRBV9 combines with J gene TRBJ1-2; 7 bases fit TRBD1. This CDR3 has 15 amino acids. The V and J ends lost 0 bases and 4 bases, in that order; junction bases with no gene match: 6. Germline lookup yields CDR1 SGDLS and CDR2 YYNGEE. This CDR3 is CASSVGPTGSYGYTF. Here the CDR3 DNA reads TGTGCCAGCAGCGTAGGGCCGACAGGGAGCTATGGCTACACCTTC.